One sample yielded the 3 T cell receptor beta chains listed below, sequenced in a study of post-analysis software for immune sequencing data. Study-level findings and limits: Controls had lower frequencies than patients of about 5 TRBV segments, which included TRBV5-6, TRBV5-1 and TRBV20-1.

TCR beta cDNA libraries had unique molecular identifiers. In TCRdb, the PCR reads were re-called with MiXCR into one record per CDR3 protein. This table holds around 200,000 distinct CDR3 sequences, approximately 28% found once. Their cognate antigens are unknown. Sequenced sample: blood. The receptors originated from a girl under 18 with multiple sclerosis.

This clonotype was counted at least ten times. The J gene is TRBJ2-3, the V gene TRBV6-2 or TRBV6-3; D is ambiguous. The CDR3 loop spans 11 amino acids. Germline CDR1 is MNHEY and CDR2 is SVGEGT. V was pared by 5 bases and J by 2 bases, with 2 bases between. CDR3: CASSHTDTQYF. CDR3 nucleotide sequence: TGTGCCAGCAGTCACACAGATACGCAGTATTTT.

This clonotype was observed at least ten times. The chain couples TRBV29-1 to TRBJ1-1; D is unclear. Trimming pared 5 bases from V and 1 base from J, leaving 11 bases between. The CDR3 loop spans 13 amino acids. The germline V gene has CDR1 SQVTM and CDR2 ANQGSEA. The CDR3 is CSVTRSPNTEAFF. CDR3 bases: TGCAGCGTTACTCGGTCCCCGAACACTGAAGCTTTCTTT.

A few counts support this clonotype. The chain combines TRBV28 with TRBJ1-4; D is unclear. This CDR3 spans 15 amino acids. CDR1 MDHEN and CDR2 SYDVKM come from the germline V gene. Trimming pared 6 bases from V and 2 bases from J, leaving 13 bases between. The CDR3: CASSLPGFTNEKLFF. Here the CDR3 DNA reads TGTGCCAGCAGCCTACCGGGATTCACTAATGAAAAACTGTTTTTT. Drawing the rest from reference TRBV28 and TRBJ1-4, the complete variable domain is DVKVTQSSRYLVKRTGEKVFLECVQDMDHENMFWYRQDPGLGLRLIYFSYDVKMKEKGDIPEGYSVSREKKERFSLILESASTNQTSMYLCASSLPGFTNEKLFFGSGTQLSVL.